Sequencing of this T cell receptor beta chain was carried out in a study of tumor-infiltrating lymphocytes in primary liver carcinoma. Germline V gene lookup returns CDR1 MNHNY and CDR2 SVGAGI (reference sequence). This CDR3 contains 14 residues. A note on this clonotype: This may be a read error, as it is one base from a much larger clone.

DNA and RNA were both co-extracted from approximately 20-30 mg of bulk tissue that had not been sorted. Researchers generated TCR beta cDNA from roughly 510 ng of total RNA, relying on a constant-region primer. Sequencing libraries for TCR beta derived from three nested multiplex PCR rounds that used slightly modified ARM-PCR. A C-beta reverse primer and TRBV1-TRBV30 forward primers served in each of the first two PCR rounds, at ten to eleven cycles apiece. Via MiXCR, TCRdb re-called the multiplex PCR reads, giving one row per CDR3 protein. Among about 120,000 distinct CDR3 sequences, around 62% were seen once, and the ten largest hold about a tenth.

This TCR came from a woman aged 55-69 years with primary liver carcinoma and hepatitis B virus infection. The rearrangement links TRBV6-6 to TRBJ2-4; tentative D call: TRBD2 (6 bases). Sequencing used liver tumor tissue from sampling region 1. Subset in this sample: tumor region T1, superior pole. CDR3 residues: CVSSPSGSGNIQYF. The CDR3 DNA reads as TGTGTCAGCAGCCCCTCCGGGAGCGGTAACATTCAGTACTTC.